The 21 T cell receptor beta chains below all came from one sample that was sequenced in a study of OX40 agonist ivuxolimab in advanced cancers. Sequencing used immunoSEQ multiplex PCR; TCRdb keeps in-frame clones, though not all of them. The sample has under 15,000 clones, approximately 84% seen once. The specimen comprised CD4+ or CD8+ T cells sorted from blood, sampled in a trial of the OX40 agonist ivuxolimab. The receptor set was obtained from an adult with an advanced solid tumor such as melanoma, head and neck, liver or kidney cancer.

The V and J genes are TRBV27 and TRBJ1-2, with unresolved D. The CDR3 consists of 11 residues. V was trimmed by 6 bases and J by 6 bases, leaving 8 bases between them. Germline V gene lookup returns CDR1 MNHEY and CDR2 SMNVEV (reference sequence). The CDR3 region has the DNA TGTGCCAGCAGAGAAGGAGATGGCTACACCTTC. Its protein is CASREGDGYTF.

Comments on this clone: Mismatch with germline at one junction end may stem from a read error. The V gene is TRBV7-9, the J gene TRBJ1-3; D is undetermined. The germline CDR1 and CDR2 sequences are SEHNR and FQNEAQ (reference sequence). This CDR3 has 13 residues. CDR3 protein: CASSLDSRNTIYF. CDR3 DNA sequence: TGTGCCAGCAGCTTAGACTCTAGAAACACCATATATTTT.

This clone was observed a single time. V gene TRBV10-2 combines with J gene TRBJ2-2, with D unclear. Germline CDR1 reads WSHSY; CDR2 reads SAAADI. V gave up 6 bases and J gave up 4 bases, with 15 bases separating them. The CDR3 runs 15 residues. In DNA form, the CDR3 reads TGCGCCAGCAGGGGAAGTGGTTCGGGCACCGGGGAGCTGTTTTTT. This gives the protein CASRGSGSGTGELFF.

V usage is TRBV19 and J usage is TRBJ2-1; TRBD2 agrees at 9 bases. J gave up 2 bases and V 1 base, and 0 bases lay outside the gene matches. CDR1 LNHDA and CDR2 SQIVND come from the germline V gene (reference sequence). CDR3 length: 15 amino acids. The CDR3 protein is CASSIASGTYNEQFF. CDR3 DNA: TGTGCCAGTAGTATAGCTAGCGGGACCTACAATGAGCAGTTCTTC.

The J gene is TRBJ2-2, the V gene TRBV7-6; TRBD2 matches at 7 bases. The CDR3 runs 15 residues. Germline V gene sequence: CDR1 SGHVS, CDR2 FNYEAQ. V shed 5 bases and J 1 base; nucleotides not matched to a gene: 4. CDR3 loop: CASSPGTMNTGELFF. The CDR3 bases are TGTGCCAGCAGCCCAGGGACTATGAACACCGGGGAGCTGTTTTTT.

The chain employs TRBV29-1 and TRBJ2-7, with D uncertain. In germline, CDR1 is SQVTM, CDR2 ANQGSEA. V was shortened by 3 bases and J by 3 bases, with 15 bases between the two germline ends. The CDR3 contains 14 residues. CDR3 bases: TGCAGCGTTGAGGCGATCGGGCAGAACTACGAGCAGTACTTC. It encodes CSVEAIGQNYEQYF.

This chain joins TRBV2 and TRBJ2-3, with TRBD2 matching over 10 bases. Germline V gene sequence: CDR1 SNHLY, CDR2 FYNNEI. The CDR3 contains 15 residues. V lost 6 bases, J lost 3 bases, and 6 bases stayed unmatched. The CDR3 coding sequence is TGTGCCAGCAGGTTTAGCGGGGGGCTTACAGATACGCAGTATTTT. Its protein product is CASRFSGGLTDTQYF.

This chain's CDR3 is CASSEGLKLFF. The CDR3 DNA follows: TGTGCCAGCAGTGAAGGTTTAAAACTGTTTTTT. This sequence joins TRBV2 and TRBJ1-4; D gene unclear. Germline V gene data show CDR1 as SNHLY and CDR2 as FYNNEI. CDR3 length: 11 residues. The V end lost 1 base, the J end lost 10 bases, and 4 bases lay between the germline ends.

The CDR3 DNA sequence: TGTGCCTGGAGTGTGGACCTGTATATCAACGAGCAGTACTTC. It specifies CAWSVDLYINEQYF. V usage is TRBV30 and J usage is TRBJ2-7; D gene unclear. The germline gives CDR1 GTSNPN, CDR2 SVGIG (reference sequence). The CDR3 consists of 14 residues. Trimming stripped 0 bases from V and 5 bases from J, with 14 bases between.

The genes are TRBV7-6 and TRBJ2-1; 7 bases align to TRBD1. The CDR3 is 15 amino acids. The V and J ends lost 3 bases and 5 bases, in that order; junction bases with no gene match: 7. The germline gives CDR1 SGHVS, CDR2 FNYEAQ. The CDR3 DNA reads TGTGCCAGCAGCTTTGCCCGGGACAGCCACAATGAGCAGTTCTTC. Its translation: CASSFARDSHNEQFF.

The gene calls are TRBV28 and TRBJ2-5; D is uncertain. The J call is uncertain, as TRBJ2-7 better fits the DNA end. This CDR3 is 13 amino acids long. Germline V lookup: CDR1 MDHEN, CDR2 SYDVKM. CDR3 region: CASSLTVSYEQYF. The CDR3 DNA reads as TGTGCCAGCAGTTTAACCGTTTCCTACGAGCAGTACTTC.

This clone is medium-sized (0.01 to 0.1%) in the sample. This rearrangement joins TRBV19 to TRBJ1-2; 10 bases map to TRBD1. Per germline, CDR1 LNHDA and CDR2 SQIVND (reference sequence). J lost 7 bases, V lost 6 bases, and 5 bases had no gene match. The CDR3 has 13 residues. The CDR3 region has the DNA TGTGCCAGTAGGAGCGGGACAGGGGTTGGCTACACCTTC. This codes for CASRSGTGVGYTF.

The genes are TRBV6-1 and TRBJ1-5; D call uncertain. The length of the CDR3 is 14 residues. V lost 2 bases and J lost 4, with 9 bases in between. CDR1 is MNHNS, CDR2 SASEGT, per germline. The CDR3 sequence is CASSEWSDNQPQHF. The CDR3 DNA sequence: TGTGCCAGCAGTGAATGGTCCGATAATCAGCCCCAGCATTTT.

J is TRBJ2-2 and V is TRBV1. TRBV1 is recorded as a pseudogene. The CDR3 length is 16 residues. The CDR3 DNA is TGCACCAGCAGCTCAAGACGAAGGACGAACACCGGGGAGCTGTTTTTT. Translation gives CTSSSRRRTNTGELFF.

The genes are TRBV4-2 and TRBJ2-7; 7 nucleotides align to TRBD2. CDR1 and CDR2 (germline): LGHNA, YNFKEQ. V trimming: 2 bases; J trimming: 7 bases; junction bases outside the gene matches: 17. The CDR3 spans 17 residues. The CDR3 sequence: CASSQLGLSGEGREQYF. The CDR3 DNA reads TGTGCCAGCAGCCAACTGGGCCTATCGGGGGAGGGCCGGGAGCAGTACTTC.

This clone was recorded a few times. This chain connects TRBV9 to TRBJ2-1; D not resolved. Trimming took off 5 bases at V and 5 bases at J, with 11 bases between the two ends. Germline CDR1 is SGDLS and CDR2 is YYNGEE. The CDR3 is 13 residues long. The CDR3 coding sequence is TGTGCCAGCAGTCGAATACCGCACAATGAGCAGTTCTTC. Translating it yields CASSRIPHNEQFF.

Worth noting for this clone: The junction departs from the called germline gene at one end, perhaps through a read error. This sequence joins TRBV7-7 and TRBJ2-2; D is ambiguous. CDR1 and CDR2 from the germline V gene are SSHAT and FNYEAQ (reference sequence). The CDR3 sequence is 14 residues long. The CDR3 loop is CASSFSGNTGELFF. The CDR3 coding sequence is TGTGCTAGCAGCTTTTCCGGGAACACCGGGGAGCTGTTTTTT.

CDR3 amino acids: CASSSESGNEAFF. CDR3 DNA sequence: TGTGCCAGCAGTAGCGAGTCGGGGAATGAAGCTTTCTTT. The chain employs TRBV7-6 and TRBJ1-1, with D unclear. Germline V gives CDR1 SGHVS, CDR2 FNYEAQ. The germline V and J ends were trimmed by 6 bases and 7 bases, with 15 bases remaining between them. The CDR3 loop spans 13 amino acids.

This clone occurred a few times. The rearrangement links TRBV28 to TRBJ2-1; D assignment may be TRBD1 or TRBD2 (6 bases each). The CDR3 has 18 residues. The V gene lost 2 bases and the J gene lost 8 bases, with 25 bases spanning the gap. CDR1 is MDHEN and CDR2 is SYDVKM in the germline V gene. The CDR3 nucleotides read TGTGCCAGCAGTTTAAGGGGTAGGGGGGACTGGCCGATGCATGAGCAGTTCTTC. Encoded protein: CASSLRGRGDWPMHEQFF.

This clone was recorded once. The chain uses TRBV2 and TRBJ2-5, with D possibly called TRBD1 or TRBD2 (5 bases each). V was pared by 6 bases and J by 5 bases, with 13 bases between. In germline, CDR1 is SNHLY, CDR2 FYNNEI. The CDR3 spans 13 residues. CDR3 sequence: CASSGASLETQYF. CDR3 DNA: TGTGCCAGCAGCGGGGCTAGCCTTGAGACCCAGTACTTC.

The rearrangement joins TRBV10-3 to TRBJ1-4; D is uncertain. Germline V lookup: CDR1 ENHRY, CDR2 SYGVKD. The germline V and J ends were trimmed by 3 bases and 0 bases, with 5 bases remaining between them. The CDR3 runs to 14 residues. The CDR3 DNA is TGTGCCATCAGTGACCCGTCAACTAATGAAAAACTGTTTTTT. Protein sequence: CAISDPSTNEKLFF.